The T cell receptor (beta chain) under discussion was sequenced for a study of blood T cell repertoires in COVID-19. As for the study in general: Samples representing acute and convalescent COVID-19 were sourced from the United States, Italy and Spain.

The CDR3 is 11 amino acids. Trimming removed 6 bases from V and 14 bases from J, with 14 bases in between. CDR1 and CDR2 from the germline V gene are MNHEY and SVGEGT. Original data processing: Amplified reference gene primers provided the basis for estimating nucleated cell counts. Sequencing was performed with immunoSEQ multiplex PCR; in TCRdb, only in-frame clones are kept and a portion is missing. V and J calls and clone size come straight from that table; D and trimming were deduced from the DNA. The sample holds around 190,000 clones; 85% to 90% are singletons and the top ten take approximately 4%.

This receptor was obtained from a human donor in a cohort sampled during active COVID-19. The V and J genes are TRBV6-2 or TRBV6-3 and TRBJ2-1; D possibly corresponds to TRBD1 (6 bases). Sequenced material: peripheral blood. CDR3 sequence (DNA): TGTGCCAGCAGCCGCGAGGGGGAAAAGTTCTTC. Translating it yields CASSREGEKFF.